This TCR beta chain derives from a study of blood T cell repertoires in COVID-19. Profiled with immunoSEQ multiplex PCR; TCRdb holds only in-frame clones, not every one. The sample consists of 200,000 to 250,000 clones, about 91% of them appearing once. The germline gives CDR1 KGHDR, CDR2 SFDVKD. This CDR3 region has 18 residues. With V trimmed by 8 bases and J by 8 bases, 16 bases remained unmatched. Sequenced material: peripheral blood. This chain uses TRBV24-1 with TRBJ2-1; 14 bases align to TRBD2. This receptor was obtained from a woman in her thirties with COVID-19, enrolled during active disease. The CDR3: CATNKGGTGTSGSDEQFF. The CDR3 DNA reads as TGTGCCACCAATAAGGGGGGAACCGGGACTAGCGGGAGTGATGAGCAGTTCTTC.